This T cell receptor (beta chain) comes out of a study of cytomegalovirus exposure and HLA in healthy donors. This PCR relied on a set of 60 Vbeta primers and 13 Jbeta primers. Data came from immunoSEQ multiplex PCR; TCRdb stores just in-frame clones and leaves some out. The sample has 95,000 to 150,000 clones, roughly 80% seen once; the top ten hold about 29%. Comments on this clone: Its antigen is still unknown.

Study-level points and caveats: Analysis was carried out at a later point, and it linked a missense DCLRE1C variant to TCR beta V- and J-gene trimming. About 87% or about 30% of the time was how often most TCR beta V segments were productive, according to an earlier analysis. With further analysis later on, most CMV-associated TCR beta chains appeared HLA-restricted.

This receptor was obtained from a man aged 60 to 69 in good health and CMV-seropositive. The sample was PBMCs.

CDR3 protein: CASSLGLAAQETQYF. The CDR3 nucleotides read TGTGCCAGCAGCTTAGGGCTAGCGGCCCAAGAGACCCAGTACTTC. V is TRBV7-9 and J is TRBJ2-5; 7 bases match TRBD2. Trimming removed 1 base from V and 1 base from J; junction bases left unmatched: 3. This CDR3 region has 15 residues. CDR1 is SEHNR, CDR2 FQNEAQ, per germline (reference sequence).